The present entry profiles one TCR beta chain with its context. Germline is not matched at one junction end, which may reflect a read error. Donors were healthy Caucasian individuals from Russia aged about 6 to 100. The authors extracted at least 5 micrograms of total RNA per sample. The data belong to a study of blood T cells in healthy people across ages. The second PCR ran roughly 7 to 12 cycles with a sample-barcoded 5' primer and J-beta primers. TCRdb passed the 5' RACE reads through MiXCR, listing each CDR3 protein once. The sample consists of hundreds of thousands of distinct CDR3 sequences, 40% to 45% of them appearing once. The receptor was derived from a man of 80 years or more in good health. Sequences were obtained from blood.

CDR3 region: CANSLRTDTQYF. CDR3 bases: TGCGCCAACAGCCTTCGGACAGATACGCAGTATTTT. The chain is built from TRBV5-1 and TRBJ2-3; D not certain. Germline CDR1 reads SGHRS; CDR2 reads YFSETQ. This CDR3 comprises 12 residues.